This is a list of T cell receptor beta chains from one sample in a study of naive and memory T cell subsets. From the UMI-ligation and nested PCR reads, TCRdb called clonotypes with MiXCR, one entry per CDR3 protein. Of tens of thousands of distinct CDR3 sequences in the sample, about 10% were seen once. The material sequenced was effector memory CD4+ T cells from blood. The receptors here all came from a human donor in good health. The CDR3 runs from the conserved cysteine through the conserved F or W. A D gene is named only where the DNA matches it firmly. Rows give clone size only sometimes, using once, few, many, or a class for an expanded clone.

D: .
size: few
V: TRBV27
J: TRBJ2-5
DNA: TGTGCCAGCAGTTTTTCTAAATGGGGAGAGACCCAGTACTTC
CDR3: CASSFSKWGETQYF

D: .
size: few
V: TRBV4-3
J: TRBJ1-4
DNA: TGCGCCAGCAGCCAAGGCCATCGGGCAACTAATGAAAAACTGTTTTTT
CDR3: CASSQGHRATNEKLFF

D: .
size: many
V: TRBV9
J: TRBJ1-6
DNA: TGTGCCAGCAGCGTAGCAGGGAATAATTCACCCCTCCACTTT
CDR3: CASSVAGNNSPLHF

D: TRBD1
size: many
V: TRBV30
J: TRBJ1-2
DNA: TGTGCCTGGAGTCCAGGGGGCATCTATGGCTACACCTTC
CDR3: CAWSPGGIYGYTF

D: TRBD2
size: few
V: TRBV7-9
J: TRBJ2-2
DNA: TGTGCCAGCAGCAAAAGACTAGCGGGAACATCGAACACCGGGGAGCTGTTTTTT
CDR3: CASSKRLAGTSNTGELFF

D: .
size: many
V: TRBV5-6
J: TRBJ2-7
DNA: TGTGCCAGCAGCTTGGGGCCAAACTACGAGCAGTACTTC
CDR3: CASSLGPNYEQYF

D: .
size: few
V: TRBV15
J: TRBJ1-5
DNA: TGTGCCACCAGCATTTGGGGGAGCAATCAGCCCCAGCATTTT
CDR3: CATSIWGSNQPQHF

D: TRBD1
size: few
V: TRBV7-2
J: TRBJ1-6
DNA: TGTGCCAGCAGCCCGAGAGGGACAGGGGCTTCACCCCTCCACTTT
CDR3: CASSPRGTGASPLHF

D: .
size: medium-sized
V: TRBV12-3/TRBV12-4
J: TRBJ1-1
DNA: TGTGCCAGCAGTTCAACAGGGCGCGCTGAAGCTTTCTTT
CDR3: CASSSTGRAEAFF

D: .
size: .
V: TRBV20-1
J: TRBJ2-3
DNA: TGCAGTGCCCCGATTGACGGACCAGATACGCAGTATTTT
CDR3: CSAPIDGPDTQYF

D: .
size: few
V: TRBV13
J: TRBJ1-6
DNA: TGTGCCAGCAGCTCCTCCACTTCTCAGCGCCTCAATTCACCCCTCCACTTT
CDR3: CASSSSTSQRLNSPLHF

D: .
size: .
V: TRBV3-1
J: TRBJ2-5
DNA: TGTGCCAGCAGCTACGAGGGGGGCCTCACCGGAGAGACCCAGTACTTC
CDR3: CASSYEGGLTGETQYF

D: .
size: few
V: TRBV20-1
J: TRBJ1-5
DNA: TGCAGTGCTAGAGAGGGGCAGGTCAATCAGCCCCAGCATTTT
CDR3: CSAREGQVNQPQHF

D: TRBD1
size: .
V: TRBV30
J: TRBJ2-1
DNA: TGTGCCTGGAGTTCCCCCGGGACAGGAAGGTACAATGAGCAGTTCTTC
CDR3: CAWSSPGTGRYNEQFF

D: TRBD2
size: .
V: TRBV5-5
J: TRBJ2-1
DNA: TGTGCCAGCAGGCTTAGGACTAGCGGGGAGAGCTCCTACAATGAGCAGTTCTTC
CDR3: CASRLRTSGESSYNEQFF

D: .
size: .
V: TRBV5-6
J: TRBJ2-1
DNA: TGTGCCAGCAGCACCGGACCCGAGCAGTTCTTC
CDR3: CASSTGPEQFF

D: .
size: .
V: TRBV12-3/TRBV12-4
J: TRBJ2-7
DNA: TGTGCCAGCAGTTTCAGACAATCCCGCGTCTGGGAGCAGTACTTC
CDR3: CASSFRQSRVWEQYF

D: .
size: medium-sized
V: TRBV29-1
J: TRBJ2-3
DNA: TGCAGCGTCTCACTGGGGCGGACTAGCACAGATACGCAGTATTTT
CDR3: CSVSLGRTSTDTQYF

D: .
size: medium-sized
V: TRBV29-1
J: TRBJ1-2
DNA: TGCAGCTCCGAGGGAGGGAGCTATGGCTACACCTTC
CDR3: CSSEGGSYGYTF

D: TRBD1
size: few
V: TRBV7-2
J: TRBJ2-1
DNA: TGTGCCAGCAGCCCGACCGGACAGGCCGAGCAGTTCTTC
CDR3: CASSPTGQAEQFF

D: TRBD1
size: few
V: TRBV29-1
J: TRBJ2-5
DNA: TGCAGCGTTGAAGATCAAGGGCTACAGGGGCTAAGACAAGAGACCCAGTACTTC
CDR3: CSVEDQGLQGLRQETQYF

D: .
size: few
V: TRBV20-1
J: TRBJ2-7
DNA: TGCAGTGCCAACGACATGTACGAGCAGTACTTC
CDR3: CSANDMYEQYF

D: TRBD2
size: many
V: TRBV5-1
J: TRBJ2-3
DNA: TGCGCCAGCAGCAAATTAGCGGGAGGGCCAGATACGCAGTATTTT
CDR3: CASSKLAGGPDTQYF